The 27 T cell receptor beta chains given below trace back to one sample, sequenced in a study of identical twins. MiXCR, run by TCRdb on the 5' RACE reads, gives a single entry per CDR3 protein. The sample carries some 500,000 distinct CDR3 sequences, approximately 9.6% recorded once. The sample was also linked to a second study, of yellow fever vaccine responses in identical twins.

Sequencing input: PBMCs. These receptors all come from a woman between 18 and 29 years old in good health.

Only a few counts were recorded for this clonotype. The V call is TRBV28, the J call TRBJ2-1; TRBD2 might be the D (6 bases). Looked up from germline, CDR1 is MDHEN and CDR2 is SYDVKM. The length of the CDR3 is 18 residues. V was shortened by 2 bases and J by 5 bases, with 22 bases between the two germline ends. The CDR3: CASSLRVIGLAHNNEQFF. The CDR3 DNA is TGTGCCAGCAGTTTAAGGGTCATCGGGCTAGCGCATAACAATGAGCAGTTCTTC.

The rearrangement uses TRBV5-1 and TRBJ2-3; the D gene could be TRBD1 or TRBD2 (5 bases each). Germline V lookup: CDR1 SGHRS, CDR2 YFSETQ. The CDR3 covers 15 residues. Trimming left V 4 bases short and J 4 bases short, with 16 bases between. The CDR3, as DNA: TGCGCCAGCAGCCTAGGGACCGCGCCGGCAGATACGCAGTATTTT. As protein: CASSLGTAPADTQYF.

The table lists this clonotype with many counts. The chain carries TRBV2 and TRBJ2-3; D gene uncertain. The CDR3 totals 14 residues. Trimming removed 7 bases at V and 0 bases at J, with 11 bases between. Looked up from germline, CDR1 is SNHLY and CDR2 is FYNNEI. The CDR3 DNA reads as TGTGCCAGCACCGAGACCATTAGCACAGATACGCAGTATTTT. Translated, it gives CASTETISTDTQYF.

There are many counts of this clonotype. The chain joins TRBV3-1 to TRBJ2-1; 7 bases are a match to TRBD1. CDR1 and CDR2 (germline): LGHDT, YNNKEL (reference sequence). This CDR3 is built from 15 residues. With V trimmed by 4 bases and J by 6 bases, 9 bases remained unmatched. CDR3 coding DNA: TGTGCCAGCAGCCGATCACCGGGACAGCGCAATGAGCAGTTCTTC. It yields the protein CASSRSPGQRNEQFF.

Only a few counts were recorded for this clonotype. The rearrangement links TRBV7-3 to TRBJ2-7; D remains ambiguous. The CDR3 contains 15 residues. Trimming pared 5 bases from V and 0 bases from J, leaving 14 bases between. Germline CDR1 reads SGHTA; CDR2 reads FQGTGA. DNA of the CDR3: TGTGCCAGCAGCCCCCAAGTGGGCCCCTCCTACGAGCAGTACTTC. Encoded protein: CASSPQVGPSYEQYF. The entire variable domain, with the rest obtained from reference TRBV7-3 and TRBJ2-7, is as follows: GAGVSQTPSNKVTEKGKYVELRCDPISGHTALYWYRQSLGQGPEFLIYFQGTGAADDSGLPNDRFFAVRPEGSVSTLKIQRTERGDSAVYLCASSPQVGPSYEQYFGPGTRLTVT.

This clonotype was observed a few times. The chain is built from TRBV28 and TRBJ2-1; no firm D call. This CDR3 has 14 residues. Per the germline V gene, CDR1 is MDHEN and CDR2 is SYDVKM. With 1 base removed from V and 2 bases from J, the gap between germline ends came to 6 bases. CDR3 amino acids: CASSLLSAYNEQFF. The CDR3 nucleotides read TGTGCCAGCAGTTTATTGTCAGCCTACAATGAGCAGTTCTTC.

This clonotype was detected ten times or more. The chain uses TRBV27 and TRBJ2-2; TRBD1 matches 9 bases. Germline CDR1 and CDR2: MNHEY and SMNVEV (reference sequence). The CDR3 covers 16 residues. V lost 6 bases, J lost 4 bases, and 9 bases stayed unmatched. The DNA for the CDR3 is TGTGCCAGCAGCAACAGGGGGCGGGTTGGCACCGGGGAGCTGTTTTTT. Its translation: CASSNRGRVGTGELFF.

The sample holds many counts of this clonotype. The chain employs TRBV11-2 and TRBJ2-2; 7 nucleotides match TRBD1. Germline-derived CDR1 and CDR2 are SGHAT and FQNNGV. After removal of 1 base from V and 2 bases from J, the junction contained 7 bases not matched to a gene. This CDR3 has 17 amino acids. The CDR3: CASSLVPRTGNTGELFF. In DNA, the CDR3 is TGTGCCAGCAGCTTAGTTCCGAGGACAGGCAACACCGGGGAGCTGTTTTTT.

This clonotype was seen many times. V and J are TRBV3-1 and TRBJ2-5, with TRBD2 matching 8 bases. Per germline, CDR1 LGHDT and CDR2 YNNKEL (reference sequence). V dropped 3 bases and J dropped 5; count of bases not matched to a gene: 14. The CDR3 has 17 amino acids. Here the CDR3 reads CASSHSLIAGSRETQYF. As DNA, the CDR3 is TGTGCCAGCAGCCATTCACTTATAGCGGGATCGCGGGAGACCCAGTACTTC.

This clonotype showed up just a few times. The chain carries TRBV24-1 and TRBJ2-1; D is perhaps TRBD1 (6 bases). V dropped 5 bases and J dropped 5 bases, with 12 bases sitting between them. Germline V gene lookup returns CDR1 KGHDR and CDR2 SFDVKD. This CDR3 is 14 amino acids long. The CDR3 loop is CATSVSGDNNEQFF. The CDR3 coding sequence is TGTGCCACCAGTGTTTCCGGGGACAACAATGAGCAGTTCTTC.

V usage is TRBV29-1 and J usage is TRBJ2-3; TRBD2 matches at 7 bases. The J segment lost 4 bases and the V segment lost 0 bases, leaving 10 bases of the junction unmatched. The CDR3 length is 16 residues. CDR1 and CDR2 from the germline V gene are SQVTM and ANQGSEA. The chain's CDR3 is CSVEDSAGASSDTQYF. The CDR3, as DNA: TGCAGCGTTGAAGATTCGGCGGGAGCCTCATCAGATACGCAGTATTTT.

This clonotype was picked up a small number of times. The V gene is TRBV24-1, the J gene TRBJ2-3; 10 nucleotides match TRBD1. The V gene end was trimmed by 2 bases and the J gene end by 6 bases; junction bases not matched to a gene: 1. CDR1 is KGHDR and CDR2 is SFDVKD in the germline V gene. The CDR3 covers 14 residues. Here the CDR3 DNA reads TGTGCCACCAGTGATTCGGGACAGGGGGATACGCAGTATTTT. Translated: CATSDSGQGDTQYF.

There are many counts of this clonotype. The chain recombines TRBV9 with TRBJ2-5; 9 bases line up with TRBD1. Germline V CDR1 and CDR2: SGDLS, YYNGEE. The J segment lost 4 bases and the V segment lost 4 bases, leaving 11 bases of the junction unmatched. This CDR3 region has 16 residues. The CDR3 reads CASSRTGQGYVETQYF. For the CDR3, the DNA is TGTGCCAGCAGCCGGACGGGACAGGGATATGTAGAGACCCAGTACTTC.

This clonotype was detected a few times. The V call is TRBV20-1, the J call TRBJ1-5; unclear D gene. This CDR3 comprises 13 residues. The germline V gene has CDR1 DFQATT and CDR2 SNEGSKA (reference sequence). Trimming pared 0 bases from V and 7 bases from J, leaving 10 bases between. DNA of the CDR3: TGCAGTGCTAGAGATTGGGGTTGGCAGCCCCAGCATTTT. It translates to CSARDWGWQPQHF.

In its sample, this clonotype was seen a few times. The rearrangement joins TRBV11-2 to TRBJ2-7; 10 bases line up with TRBD1. The CDR3 sequence is 13 residues long. CDR1 is SGHAT, CDR2 FQNNGV, per germline. V shed 7 bases and J 5 bases; nucleotides not matched to a gene: 5. The CDR3 region has the DNA TGTGCCAGCACCCCGGGACAGGGGAACGAGCAGTACTTC. It translates to CASTPGQGNEQYF. Complete variable domain (other parts from reference TRBV11-2 and TRBJ2-7): EAGVAQSPRYKIIEKRQSVAFWCNPISGHATLYWYQQILGQGPKLLIQFQNNGVVDDSQLPKDRFSAERLKGVDSTLKIQPAKLEDSAVYLCASTPGQGNEQYFGPGTRLTVT.

The sample holds one count of this clonotype. The V and J genes are TRBV10-3 and TRBJ2-7; 11 nucleotides align to TRBD2. Germline V gives CDR1 ENHRY, CDR2 SYGVKD. The CDR3 loop spans 17 amino acids. Trimming at V came to 3 bases and at J to 2 bases, leaving 9 bases not matched to a gene. CDR3 sequence (DNA): TGTGCCATCAGTGATACTAGCGGGGGACATACTACCTACGAGCAGTACTTC. Amino acid sequence: CAISDTSGGHTTYEQYF.

There are many counts of this clonotype. The chain uses TRBV15 and TRBJ1-1, with a tentative D call TRBD1 (6 bases). Per germline, CDR1 LNHNV and CDR2 YYDKDF (reference sequence). Trimming removed 5 bases from V and 4 bases from J, with 20 bases in between. This CDR3 spans 16 amino acids. Written as DNA, the CDR3 is TGTGCCACCAGCCGTGGTTACGGGGGGCCGATCACTGAAGCTTTCTTT. Translated, it gives CATSRGYGGPITEAFF.

This clonotype was recorded at least ten times. This chain connects TRBV5-1 to TRBJ2-5, with D perhaps TRBD1 or TRBD2 (5 bases each). Looked up from germline, CDR1 is SGHRS and CDR2 is YFSETQ. The CDR3 is made up of 12 amino acids. V dropped 4 bases and J dropped 4 bases, with 8 bases sitting between them. DNA for the CDR3: TGCGCCAGCAGCGACAGCGGAGAGACCCAGTACTTC. Translated: CASSDSGETQYF.

This clonotype was counted ten times or more. The chain employs TRBV24-1 and TRBJ2-1; D is ambiguous. This CDR3 spans 14 amino acids. Germline V gene sequence: CDR1 KGHDR, CDR2 SFDVKD. V was shortened by 3 bases and J by 10 bases, with 15 bases between the two germline ends. Here the CDR3 DNA reads TGTGCCACCAGTGATGCTGGACCCCTAAGGGAGCAGTTCTTC. Its protein product is CATSDAGPLREQFF.

This clonotype was seen a handful of times. The chain uses TRBV6-2 or TRBV6-3 and TRBJ2-1, with unresolved D. Trimming stripped 2 bases from V and 2 bases from J, with 19 bases between. CDR3 size: 18 residues. The germline gives CDR1 MNHEY, CDR2 SVGEGT. CDR3 loop: CASSYGLGGPVTYNEQFF. As DNA, the CDR3 is TGTGCCAGCAGTTACGGCCTGGGCGGCCCGGTTACCTACAATGAGCAGTTCTTC.

The chain recombines TRBV5-6 with TRBJ2-1; 10 positions match TRBD2. Trimming cost V 4 bases and J 11 bases; bases outside gene matches: 6. The germline V gene encodes CDR1 SGHDT and CDR2 YYEEEE. The CDR3 is 13 residues long. CDR3 in DNA: TGTGCCAGCAGCACCCGGACTAGCGGAAAGCAGTTCTTC. Amino acid sequence: CASSTRTSGKQFF.

In its sample, this clonotype was seen many times. J is TRBJ2-1 and V is TRBV12-3 or TRBV12-4; D may correspond to TRBD1 or TRBD2 (7 bases each). This CDR3 is built from 13 residues. Trimming took 3 bases from V and 8 from J, leaving 11 bases between them. CDR3 sequence (DNA): TGTGCCAGCAGTTTGCAGGGGGGGTATGAGCAGTTCTTC. The encoded protein is CASSLQGGYEQFF.

This clonotype has a handful of counts. The chain employs TRBV7-9 and TRBJ2-5, with 8 bases that match TRBD2. CDR3 length equals 17 residues. The trim removed 2 bases at V and 0 bases at J, leaving 8 bases unmatched. The germline V gene encodes CDR1 SEHNR and CDR2 FQNEAQ (reference sequence). CDR3 in amino acids: CASSLPGSGGYQETQYF. CDR3 nucleotides: TGTGCCAGCAGCTTACCGGGAAGCGGGGGCTACCAAGAGACCCAGTACTTC.

This clonotype occurred a few times. DNA for the CDR3: TGTGCCAGCTCACCCAAGACTAGCGGGGGAAGCACAGATACGCAGTATTTT. It codes for CASSPKTSGGSTDTQYF. The chain is built from TRBV18 and TRBJ2-3; 12 nucleotides align to TRBD2. Germline V gene data show CDR1 as KGHSH and CDR2 as LQKENI. With V trimmed by 3 bases and J by 0 bases, 4 bases remained unmatched. The CDR3 contains 17 residues.

This clonotype was counted ten times or more. The chain carries TRBV12-3 or TRBV12-4 and TRBJ2-2, with D possibly being TRBD2 (6 bases). This CDR3 has 12 amino acids. V was clipped by 6 bases and J by 7 bases, with 9 bases between them. Here the CDR3 DNA reads TGTGCCAGCAGCTGGGACTTCGGGGAGCTGTTTTTT. Translation: CASSWDFGELFF.

V is TRBV7-3 and J is TRBJ2-5; possible D gene TRBD1, 5 bases. Germline loops: CDR1 SGHTA, CDR2 FQGTGA. There are 14 residues in the CDR3. V was clipped by 1 base and J by 4 bases, with 10 bases between them. As DNA, the CDR3 is TGTGCCAGCAGCTTAAACAGGATGGGAGAGACCCAGTACTTC. As protein: CASSLNRMGETQYF.

V gene TRBV7-2 combines with J gene TRBJ2-7; 9 positions match TRBD2. This CDR3 spans 15 amino acids. The trim removed 7 bases at V and 6 bases at J, leaving 13 bases unmatched. CDR1 is SGHTA and CDR2 is FQGNSA in the germline V gene. In nucleotides, the CDR3 is TGTGCCAGCACCCCGGGTAGCGGGAGTGTAGGCGAGCAGTACTTC. Amino acid sequence: CASTPGSGSVGEQYF.